A single sample is the source of the 6 T cell receptor beta chains below, sequenced in a study. Measured with immunoSEQ multiplex PCR; TCRdb has only the in-frame clones, and not every one. The sample includes 60,000 to 75,000 clones, 85% to 95% of them seen just once. Sequenced material: PBMCs. The receptors were gathered from a middle-aged man with rheumatoid arthritis.

The chain uses TRBV28 and TRBJ2-1; TRBD1 matches 11 bases. This CDR3 is 16 amino acids long. V gave up 4 bases and J gave up 7 bases; unmatched junction bases: 9. Germline CDR1 reads MDHEN; CDR2 reads SYDVKM. CDR3 sequence: CASSSRRTGGENEQFF. CDR3 DNA sequence: TGTGCCAGCAGTTCCCGGAGGACAGGGGGCGAAAATGAGCAGTTCTTC. Variable domain in full (rest from reference TRBV28 and TRBJ2-1): DVKVTQSSRYLVKRTGEKVFLECVQDMDHENMFWYRQDPGLGLRLIYFSYDVKMKEKGDIPEGYSVSREKKERFSLILESASTNQTSMYLCASSSRRTGGENEQFFGPGTRLTVL.

This chain connects TRBV7-3 to TRBJ2-6, with 8 bases identical to TRBD1. After removal of 4 bases from V and 0 bases from J, the junction contained 5 bases not matched to a gene. Looked up from germline, CDR1 is SGHTA and CDR2 is FQGTGA. The CDR3 extends over 17 amino acids. The CDR3 spells CASSSTGETSGANVLTF. In DNA, the CDR3 is TGTGCCAGCAGCTCGACAGGGGAGACCTCTGGGGCCAACGTCCTGACTTTC. The entire variable domain, with the rest obtained from reference TRBV7-3 and TRBJ2-6, is as follows: GAGVSQTPSNKVTEKGKYVELRCDPISGHTALYWYRQSLGQGPEFLIYFQGTGAADDSGLPNDRFFAVRPEGSVSTLKIQRTERGDSAVYLCASSSTGETSGANVLTFGAGSRLTVL.

The chain carries TRBV6-5 and TRBJ2-7, with 8 bases identical to TRBD1. The ends lost 0 bases at V and 2 bases at J; junction bases unmatched: 3. The CDR3 covers 15 residues. Germline CDR1 is MNHEY and CDR2 is SVGAGI. This chain's CDR3 is CASSYSPQGAYEQYF. The CDR3 nucleotides are TGTGCCAGCAGTTACTCGCCACAGGGGGCCTACGAGCAGTACTTC.

The gene calls are TRBV9 and TRBJ1-2; 9 nucleotides agree with TRBD1. This CDR3 has 14 amino acids. V lost 3 bases and J lost 6; bases outside the gene matches: 6. CDR1 and CDR2 (germline): SGDLS, YYNGEE. The CDR3 reads CASSANRGRNGYTF. Here the CDR3 DNA reads TGTGCCAGCAGCGCAAACAGGGGGCGAAATGGCTACACCTTC.

The chain carries TRBV4-3 and TRBJ2-3, with TRBD2 matching over 15 bases. V was pared by 0 bases and J by 8 bases, with 6 bases of the junction left unmatched. The CDR3 runs 17 residues. CDR1 and CDR2 from the germline V gene are LGHNA and YSLEER. CDR3 DNA: TGCGCCAGCAGCCAAGATCGAACGGGACTAGCGGGAGGTACGCAGTATTTT. Translated, it gives CASSQDRTGLAGGTQYF.

The rearrangement uses TRBV30 and TRBJ1-1; tentatively, D is TRBD1 (5 bases). The V gene's germline CDR1 is GTSNPN and CDR2 SVGIG (reference sequence). V dropped 8 bases and J dropped 0 bases, with 19 bases sitting between them. The CDR3 is 15 residues long. CDR3 nucleotide sequence: TGTGCCGGGGGTCACGGGATCTTCATGAACACTGAAGCTTTCTTT. Residues: CAGGHGIFMNTEAFF. The entire variable domain, with the rest obtained from reference TRBV30 and TRBJ1-1, is as follows: SQTIHQWPATLVQPVGSPLSLECTVEGTSNPNLYWYRQAAGRGLQLLFYSVGIGQISSEVPQNLSASRPQDRQFILSSKKLLLSDSGFYLCAGGHGIFMNTEAFFGQGTRLTVV.